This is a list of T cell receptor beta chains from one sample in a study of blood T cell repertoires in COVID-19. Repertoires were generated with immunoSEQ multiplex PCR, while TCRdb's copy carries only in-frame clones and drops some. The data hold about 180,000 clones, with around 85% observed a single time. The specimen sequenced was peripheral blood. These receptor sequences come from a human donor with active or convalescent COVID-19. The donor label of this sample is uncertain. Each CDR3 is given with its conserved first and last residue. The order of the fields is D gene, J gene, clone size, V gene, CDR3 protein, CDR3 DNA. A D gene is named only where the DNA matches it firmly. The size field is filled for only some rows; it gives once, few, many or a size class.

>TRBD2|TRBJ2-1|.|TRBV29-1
CSVGLADIAYNEQFF
TGCAGCGTTGGACTAGCGGATATAGCCTACAATGAGCAGTTCTTC
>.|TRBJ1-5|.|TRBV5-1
CASSLGTGYSNQPQHF
TGCGCCAGCAGCTTGGGCACAGGGTATAGCAATCAGCCCCAGCATTTT
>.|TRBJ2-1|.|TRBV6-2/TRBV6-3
CASSTQDIYNEQFF
TGTGCCAGCAGTACCCAGGACATTTACAATGAGCAGTTCTTC
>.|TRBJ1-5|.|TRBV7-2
CASSPNREGNQPQHF
TGTGCCAGCAGCCCTAACAGGGAAGGGAATCAGCCCCAGCATTTT
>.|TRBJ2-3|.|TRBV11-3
CASSLDPDTDTQYF
TGTGCCAGCAGCTTAGATCCAGACACAGATACGCAGTATTTT
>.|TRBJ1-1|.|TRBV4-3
CASSQGAGQNMNTEAFF
TGCGCCAGCAGCCAAGGGGCCGGACAGAACATGAACACTGAAGCTTTCTTT
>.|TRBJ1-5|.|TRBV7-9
CASSQDKSYQPQHF
TGTGCCAGCAGCCAGGACAAAAGTTATCAGCCCCAGCATTTT
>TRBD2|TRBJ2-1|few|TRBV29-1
CSVGGTGTSAFF
TGCAGCGTTGGGGGTACCGGGACTAGCGCGTTCTTC
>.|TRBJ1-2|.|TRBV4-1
CASSSAPGNYGYTF
TGCGCCAGCAGCTCAGCCCCAGGGAACTATGGCTACACCTTC
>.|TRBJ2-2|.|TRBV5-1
CASSLDTSTGELFF
TGCGCCAGCAGCTTGGATACTAGCACCGGGGAGCTGTTTTTT
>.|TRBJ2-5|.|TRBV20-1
CSASSGGPWDQETQYF
TGCAGTGCTAGTTCTGGCGGGCCCTGGGACCAAGAGACCCAGTACTTC
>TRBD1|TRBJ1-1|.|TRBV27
CASSLYGQGPVPEAFF
TGTGCCAGCAGTTTATACGGACAGGGGCCCGTCCCTGAAGCTTTCTTT
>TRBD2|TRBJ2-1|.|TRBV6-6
CASSPRTSGSNEQFF
TGTGCCAGCAGTCCTCGGACTAGCGGGAGCAATGAGCAGTTCTTC
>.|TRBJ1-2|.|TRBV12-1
CASSPESRDRGRGYGYTF
TGTGCCAGCAGCCCAGAGTCCCGGGACAGGGGCCGCGGCTATGGCTACACCTTC
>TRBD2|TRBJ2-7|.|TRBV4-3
CASSQEIRRGGSLYEQYF
TGCGCCAGCAGCCAAGAAATACGGCGGGGGGGTTCTCTCTACGAGCAGTACTTC
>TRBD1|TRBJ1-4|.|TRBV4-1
CASSQPGQGMFRGEKLFF
TGCGCCAGCAGCCAACCGGGACAGGGGATGTTTCGCGGTGAAAAACTGTTTTTT
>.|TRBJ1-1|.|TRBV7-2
CASSSAGGDTEAFF
TGTGCCAGCAGCTCGGCTGGGGGGGACACTGAAGCTTTCTTT
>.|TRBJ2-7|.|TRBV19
CASSIVGPRPGAIQGEQYF
TGTGCCAGTAGTATCGTGGGACCAAGGCCGGGAGCCATCCAGGGCGAGCAGTACTTC
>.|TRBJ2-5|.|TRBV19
CASSIDGGGSDQETQYF
TGTGCCAGTAGTATAGATGGTGGGGGCAGCGACCAAGAGACCCAGTACTTC
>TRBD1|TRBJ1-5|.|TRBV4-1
CASSQVAGGGSNQPQHF
TGCGCCAGCAGCCAAGTTGCAGGGGGTGGTAGCAATCAGCCCCAGCATTTT
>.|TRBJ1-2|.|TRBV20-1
CSVIGAPGYTF
TGCAGTGTCATAGGGGCGCCAGGCTACACCTTC
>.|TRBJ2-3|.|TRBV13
CASSREGGSTDTQYF
TGTGCCAGCAGCCGAGAGGGCGGAAGCACAGATACGCAGTATTTT
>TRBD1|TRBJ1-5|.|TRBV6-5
CASGYRGDQPQHF
TGTGCCAGCGGGTACAGGGGAGATCAGCCCCAGCATTTT
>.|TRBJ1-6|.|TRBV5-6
CASRQGPGSPLHF
TGTGCCAGCAGACAGGGACCAGGTTCACCCCTCCACTTT
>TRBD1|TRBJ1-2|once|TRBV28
CASSTLTLTGATYGYTF
TGTGCCAGCAGCACGCTAACCCTGACAGGGGCCACCTATGGCTACACCTTC
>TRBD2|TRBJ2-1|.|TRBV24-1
CATSGIGLPTSGSPHEQFF
TGTGCCACCAGTGGGATTGGACTTCCAACTAGCGGGAGCCCCCATGAGCAGTTCTTC
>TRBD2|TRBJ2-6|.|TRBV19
CASKRDYSGANVLTF
TGTGCCAGTAAGAGGGACTACTCTGGGGCCAACGTCCTGACTTTC
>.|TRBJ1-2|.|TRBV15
CATSDLPGIGYTF
TGTGCCACCAGCGATCTTCCAGGGATTGGCTACACCTTC